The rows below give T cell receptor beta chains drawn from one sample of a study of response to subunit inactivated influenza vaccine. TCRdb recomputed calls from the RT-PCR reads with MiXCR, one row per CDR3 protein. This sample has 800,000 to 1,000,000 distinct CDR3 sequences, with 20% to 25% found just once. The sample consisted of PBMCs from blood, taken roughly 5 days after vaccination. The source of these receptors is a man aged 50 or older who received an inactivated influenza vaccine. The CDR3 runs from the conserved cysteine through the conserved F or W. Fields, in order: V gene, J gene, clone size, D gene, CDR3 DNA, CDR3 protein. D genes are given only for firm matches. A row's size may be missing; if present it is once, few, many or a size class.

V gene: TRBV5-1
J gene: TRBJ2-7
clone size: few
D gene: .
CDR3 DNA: TGCGCCAGCAGCTTGGAATTTGGCAGGGGGGCCTACGAGCAGTACTTC
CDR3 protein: CASSLEFGRGAYEQYF

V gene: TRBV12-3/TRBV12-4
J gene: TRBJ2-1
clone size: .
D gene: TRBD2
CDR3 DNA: TGTGCCAGCAGTCCGGGACTAGCGGGTTCATATGAGCAGTTCTTC
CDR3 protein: CASSPGLAGSYEQFF

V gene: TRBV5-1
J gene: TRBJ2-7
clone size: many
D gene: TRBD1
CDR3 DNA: TGTGCCAGCAGCCCCTCCGGGACAGCTTCCTACGAGCAGTACTTC
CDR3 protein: CASSPSGTASYEQYF

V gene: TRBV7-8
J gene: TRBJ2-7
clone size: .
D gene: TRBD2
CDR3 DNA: TGTGCCAGCACCACTACCCTAGCGGGAGGTACCTACGAGCAGTACTTC
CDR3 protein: CASTTTLAGGTYEQYF

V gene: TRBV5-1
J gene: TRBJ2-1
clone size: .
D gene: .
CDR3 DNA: TGCGCCAGCAGCCAAAATTTTGGGGTCGTGTTCTTC
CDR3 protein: CASSQNFGVVFF

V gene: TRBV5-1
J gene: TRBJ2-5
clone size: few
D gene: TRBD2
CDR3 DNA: TGCGCCAGCAGCACACTAGCGGGAGTTCAAGAGACCCAGTACTTC
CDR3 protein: CASSTLAGVQETQYF

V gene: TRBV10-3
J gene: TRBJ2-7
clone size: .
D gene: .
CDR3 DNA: TGTGCCATCGCCGAGAACTACGAGCAGTACTTC
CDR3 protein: CAIAENYEQYF

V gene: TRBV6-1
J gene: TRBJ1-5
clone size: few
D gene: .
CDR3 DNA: TGTGCCAGCAGTGAAGGGGTAGGGCAGAATCAGCCCCAGCATTTT
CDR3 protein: CASSEGVGQNQPQHF

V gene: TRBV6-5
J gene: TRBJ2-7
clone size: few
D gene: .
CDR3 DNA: TGTGCCAGCAGTTACACGATTTCTGCCTACGAGCAGTACTTC
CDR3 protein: CASSYTISAYEQYF

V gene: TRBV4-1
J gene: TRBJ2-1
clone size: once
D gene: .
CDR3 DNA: TGCGCCAGCAGCCAAGATCCCGGGCAGGGGGAGGTCAATGAGCAGTTCTTC
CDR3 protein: CASSQDPGQGEVNEQFF